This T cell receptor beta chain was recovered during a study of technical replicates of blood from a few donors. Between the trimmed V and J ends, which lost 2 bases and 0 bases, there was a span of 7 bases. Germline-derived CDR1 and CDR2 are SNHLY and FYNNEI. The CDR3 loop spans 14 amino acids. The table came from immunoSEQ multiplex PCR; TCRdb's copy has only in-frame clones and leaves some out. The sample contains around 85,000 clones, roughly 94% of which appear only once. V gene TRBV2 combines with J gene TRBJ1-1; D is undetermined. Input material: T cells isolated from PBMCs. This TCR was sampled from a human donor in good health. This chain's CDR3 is CASSEWQVNTEAFF. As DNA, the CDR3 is TGTGCCAGCAGTGAATGGCAGGTGAACACTGAAGCTTTCTTT. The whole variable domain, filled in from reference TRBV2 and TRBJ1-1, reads EPEVTQTPSHQVTQMGQEVILRCVPISNHLYFYWYRQILGQKVEFLVSFYNNEISEKSEIFDDQFSVERPDGSNFTLKIRSTKLEDSAMYFCASSEWQVNTEAFFGQGTRLTVV.